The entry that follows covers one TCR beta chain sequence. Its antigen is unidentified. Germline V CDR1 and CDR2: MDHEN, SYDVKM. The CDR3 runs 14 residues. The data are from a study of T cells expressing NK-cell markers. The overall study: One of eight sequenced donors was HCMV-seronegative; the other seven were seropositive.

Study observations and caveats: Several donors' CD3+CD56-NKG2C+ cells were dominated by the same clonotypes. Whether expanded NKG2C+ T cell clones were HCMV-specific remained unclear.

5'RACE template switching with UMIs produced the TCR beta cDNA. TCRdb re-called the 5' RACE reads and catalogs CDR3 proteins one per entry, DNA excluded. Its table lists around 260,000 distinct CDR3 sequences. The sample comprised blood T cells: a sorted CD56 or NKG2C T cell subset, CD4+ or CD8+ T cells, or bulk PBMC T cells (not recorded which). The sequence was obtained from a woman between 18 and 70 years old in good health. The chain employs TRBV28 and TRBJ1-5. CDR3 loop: CASSFLDRNQPQHF. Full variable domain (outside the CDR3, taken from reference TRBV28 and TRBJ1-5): DVKVTQSSRYLVKRTGEKVFLECVQDMDHENMFWYRQDPGLGLRLIYFSYDVKMKEKGDIPEGYSVSREKKERFSLILESASTNQTSMYLCASSFLDRNQPQHFGDGTRLSIL.